A single sample is the source of the 25 T cell receptor beta chains below, sequenced in a study of T-cell reconstitution after alpha-beta-depleted transplantation in children (dated by TCRdb to 2016 to 2018). Libraries were constructed by PCR. Sequencing relied on an Illumina HiSeq 2500. To normalize quantification of the TCRbeta repertoire, the TCR libraries were built with molecular barcoding that relied on unique molecular identifiers. TCRdb handled the public reads itself, with Q25 trimming in fastp and clone calling in MiXCR, and kept productive beta chains. Rows are unified per CDR3 protein, each entry keeping the most common DNA and genes. Present in this sample are over 200,000 distinct CDR3 sequences, approximately 10% of which were seen just once. The top ten clones comprise 28% of the sample. Interpreted using the paper, the treatment or condition label stands for: allogeneic hematopoietic cell transplantation with graft depleted of TCRalphabeta T cells and CD19 B cells.

The sequenced sample was PBMCs, obtained before TCRalphabeta/CD19-depleted stem cell transplant. These receptor sequences come from a child in the first two years of life with acute myeloid leukemia, due to receive a stem cell transplant.

The CDR3 nucleotides are TGTGCCAGCAGTTACGGACTAGCGGACAGCTCCTACAATGAGCAGTTCTTC. It codes for CASSYGLADSSYNEQFF. The chain has TRBV6-5 and TRBJ2-1; 10 bases map to TRBD2. The CDR3 loop spans 17 amino acids. The V gene end was trimmed by 2 bases and the J gene end by 0 bases; junction bases not matched to a gene: 4. Looked up from germline, CDR1 is MNHEY and CDR2 is SVGAGI.

This clonotype was detected once. A read error may explain this, as a much larger clone is one base away. This chain joins TRBV2 and TRBJ1-2, with 7 bases fitting TRBD1. CDR3 length equals 14 residues. CDR1 and CDR2 (germline): SNHLY, FYNNEI. The trim removed 7 bases at V and 8 bases at J, leaving 13 bases unmatched. CDR3 protein: CASNPWQGVVGYTF. In DNA form, the CDR3 reads TGTGCCAGCAATCCGTGGCAGGGGGTAGTCGGCTACACCTTC.

Regarding this clonotype: Given a much more abundant clone one base away, this may be a read error. The conserved phenylalanine or tryptophan normally closing the CDR3 is absent here, so this likely arose from a read error. The chain couples TRBV25-1 to TRBJ2-7; the D is unclear. The CDR3 totals 11 residues. The V end was cut by 6 bases, the J end by 0 bases, with 3 bases between. CDR1 and CDR2 from the germline V gene are MGHDK and SYGVNS. In DNA, the CDR3 is TGTGCCAGCAGGAGCTCCTACGAGCAGTACCTC. The encoded protein is CASRSSYEQYL.

The table lists this clonotype with many counts. The V gene is TRBV18, the J gene TRBJ1-2; D perhaps matches TRBD1 (6 bases). V was clipped by 4 bases and J by 4 bases, with 13 bases between them. Looked up from germline, CDR1 is KGHSH and CDR2 is LQKENI. CDR3 length: 14 residues. The CDR3 DNA sequence: TGTGCCAGCTCACGACGACAGGACTCCTATGGCTACACCTTC. This translates into CASSRRQDSYGYTF.

This clonotype was counted ten times or more. The V and J genes are TRBV7-2 and TRBJ2-7, with D tentatively TRBD2 (6 bases). Germline V lookup: CDR1 SGHTA, CDR2 FQGNSA. V was shortened by 2 bases and J by 3 bases, with 17 bases between the two germline ends. The CDR3 length is 16 residues. Here the CDR3 reads CASSLLSGLEIYEQYF. CDR3 bases: TGTGCCAGCAGCTTACTCTCGGGACTTGAAATCTACGAGCAGTACTTC.

There are a few counts of this clonotype. The chain employs TRBV29-1 and TRBJ2-5; D perhaps matches TRBD1 (5 bases). Trimming cost V 0 bases and J 5 bases, with 16 bases left between them. The germline V gene encodes CDR1 SQVTM and CDR2 ANQGSEA. This CDR3 is 15 amino acids long. The CDR3 DNA follows: TGCAGCGTTGAAGAAACATTCAGGGATGGGGAGACCCAGTACTTC. Translated, it gives CSVEETFRDGETQYF.

This clonotype was recorded many times. This CDR3 reads CASSEIRDSYNEQFF. The CDR3 DNA follows: TGTGCCAGCAGTGAAATACGGGACTCCTACAATGAGCAGTTCTTC. The chain is built from TRBV25-1 and TRBJ2-1, with D perhaps matching TRBD2 (5 bases). The ends were cut back, 2 bases at V and 0 bases at J, with 8 bases in the middle. CDR3 size: 15 residues. Per the germline V gene, CDR1 is MGHDK and CDR2 is SYGVNS.

In this sample, this clonotype turned up a few times. The CDR3 DNA reads TGTGCCAGTAGTAGGAGGCAGAGGGCTGAAAAACTGTTTTTT. This sequence encodes CASSRRQRAEKLFF. This chain links TRBV19 with TRBJ1-4, with D unclear. The germline gives CDR1 LNHDA, CDR2 SQIVND (reference sequence). The CDR3 is 14 amino acids. Trimming shortened V by 4 bases and J by 7 bases, and 13 bases separated the two germline ends.

There are a few counts of this clonotype. The chain combines TRBV18 with TRBJ2-2; possible D gene TRBD2, 6 bases. CDR1 is KGHSH and CDR2 is LQKENI in the germline V gene. The CDR3 runs to 17 residues. Trimming left V 3 bases short and J 4 bases short, with 18 bases between. Here the CDR3 reads CASSPFRAKEGTGELFF. CDR3 in DNA: TGTGCCAGCTCACCTTTTCGGGCCAAGGAGGGCACCGGGGAGCTGTTTTTT.

This clonotype occurred a few times. V is TRBV28 and J is TRBJ2-3; 8 positions agree with TRBD2. CDR1 is MDHEN, CDR2 SYDVKM, per germline. The length of the CDR3 is 15 residues. The ends lost 5 bases at V and 3 bases at J; junction bases unmatched: 7. CDR3: CASSPGGGGTDTQYF. CDR3 DNA sequence: TGTGCCAGCAGTCCCGGGGGCGGGGGGACAGATACGCAGTATTTT.

This clonotype occurred a few times. V and J are TRBV9 and TRBJ2-7; 10 positions agree with TRBD2. J gave up 6 bases and V 0 bases, and 12 bases lay outside the gene matches. Germline V lookup: CDR1 SGDLS, CDR2 YYNGEE. The length of the CDR3 is 17 residues. DNA for the CDR3: TGTGCCAGCAGCGTAGGAGGAGCTAGCGGGGGACAGGTCGAGCAGTACTTC. This sequence encodes CASSVGGASGGQVEQYF.

This clonotype has a count of ten or more. V is TRBV5-5 and J is TRBJ2-3, with TRBD2 matching over 8 bases. The CDR3 runs to 17 residues. V lost 5 bases, J lost 1 base, and 12 bases stayed unmatched. Germline lookup yields CDR1 SGHKS and CDR2 YYEKEE (reference sequence). CDR3 nucleotides: TGTGCCAGCAGGGCAACTAGCGGACTAAGGGGCACAGATACGCAGTATTTT. Protein: CASRATSGLRGTDTQYF. Looking up the rest from reference TRBV5-5 and TRBJ2-3 gives the full variable domain: DAGVTQSPTHLIKTRGQQVTLRCSPISGHKSVSWYQQVLGQGPQFIFQYYEKEERGRGNFPDRFSARQFPNYSSELNVNALLLGDSALYLCASRATSGLRGTDTQYFGPGTRLTVL.

This clonotype was counted ten times or more. The chain uses TRBV7-2 and TRBJ2-1, with TRBD2 matching over 8 bases. Germline values: CDR1 SGHTA, CDR2 FQGNSA. The V gene end was trimmed by 3 bases and the J gene end by 7 bases; junction bases not matched to a gene: 5. The CDR3 sequence is 14 residues long. CDR3 region: CASSFRTSRNEQFF. The CDR3 region has the DNA TGTGCCAGCAGCTTCCGGACTAGCAGAAATGAGCAGTTCTTC.

This clonotype was picked up a small number of times. This chain links TRBV29-1 with TRBJ1-5; the D is unclear. Between the trimmed V and J ends, which lost 3 bases and 5 bases, there was a span of 8 bases. This CDR3 is built from 12 residues. Germline-derived CDR1 and CDR2 are SQVTM and ANQGSEA. CDR3 sequence reads: CSVDRRDQPQHF. The CDR3 DNA follows: TGCAGCGTTGATCGGCGGGATCAGCCCCAGCATTTT.

This clonotype was observed many times. The J gene is TRBJ2-3, the V gene TRBV27; TRBD2 agrees at 8 bases. V gave up 4 bases and J gave up 8 bases; unmatched junction bases: 14. Looked up from germline, CDR1 is MNHEY and CDR2 is SMNVEV (reference sequence). CDR3 length equals 16 residues. The CDR3 loop reads CASSSPGLEGHGTQYF. The CDR3 coding sequence is TGTGCCAGCAGTTCCCCGGGACTAGAGGGGCACGGTACGCAGTATTTT.

This clonotype was detected many times. The chain uses TRBV29-1 and TRBJ2-1; TRBD2 matches at 11 bases. The CDR3 contains 14 residues. Germline lookup yields CDR1 SQVTM and CDR2 ANQGSEA. J lost 5 bases, V lost 8 bases, and 8 bases had no gene match. CDR3 loop: CSSSGTSGHNEQFF. DNA for the CDR3: TGCAGCTCCTCCGGGACTAGCGGTCACAATGAGCAGTTCTTC.

This clonotype was observed at least ten times. V usage is TRBV11-2 and J usage is TRBJ1-1; no clear D gene. Germline lookup yields CDR1 SGHAT and CDR2 FQNNGV. This CDR3 has 13 amino acids. The V gene lost 2 bases and the J gene lost 2 bases, with 6 bases spanning the gap. The CDR3 coding sequence is TGTGCCAGCAGCTTAAGTCGAAACACTGAAGCTTTCTTT. Its protein is CASSLSRNTEAFF.

This clonotype occurred many times. The V call is TRBV20-1, the J call TRBJ1-5, with D possibly being TRBD1 (6 bases). The CDR3 has 18 residues. V shed 3 bases and J shed 2 bases, with 23 bases lying between them. Germline values: CDR1 DFQATT, CDR2 SNEGSKA (reference sequence). Written as DNA, the CDR3 is TGCAGTGCTAGCACCCGTTCAGGGGCGGGAGGAGGCAATCAGCCCCAGCATTTT. Translation: CSASTRSGAGGGNQPQHF.

The sample holds many counts of this clonotype. The chain carries TRBV10-3 and TRBJ1-2, with D tentatively TRBD1 (5 bases). This CDR3 has 13 residues. V lost 4 bases to trimming and J lost 4 bases, with 10 bases between them. Germline V gene lookup returns CDR1 ENHRY and CDR2 SYGVKD. CDR3 loop: CAISGGPSYGYTF. DNA for the CDR3: TGTGCCATCAGTGGGGGACCGAGCTATGGCTACACCTTC.

This clonotype was counted ten times or more. Here the CDR3 DNA reads TGTGCCAGCAGCCAAGGACAGGGGGGCACAGATACGCAGTATTTT. Its translation is CASSQGQGGTDTQYF. V and J are TRBV4-2 and TRBJ2-3, with 9 bases matching TRBD1. This CDR3 comprises 15 residues. J gave up 1 base and V 1 base, and 0 bases lay outside the gene matches. Germline loops: CDR1 LGHNA, CDR2 YNFKEQ.

This clonotype was seen a handful of times. The CDR3 nucleotides read TGTGCCAGCAGCTTGATGAGCTCTGGGGCCAACGTCCTGACTTTC. Protein product: CASSLMSSGANVLTF. The chain combines TRBV5-5 with TRBJ2-6; D gene uncertain. The CDR3 is made up of 15 amino acids. V was pared by 1 base and J by 0 bases, with 5 bases between. The germline CDR1 and CDR2 sequences are SGHKS and YYEKEE (reference sequence).

This clonotype was seen repeatedly, ten times or more. The V and J genes are TRBV28 and TRBJ1-3, with unresolved D. CDR3 length: 14 residues. V shed 3 bases and J shed 3 bases, with 9 bases lying between them. The germline V gene encodes CDR1 MDHEN and CDR2 SYDVKM. This CDR3 is CASSLYSVGNTIYF. The CDR3 region has the DNA TGTGCCAGCAGTTTGTACAGTGTTGGAAACACCATATATTTT.

This clonotype was observed a handful of times. CDR3 DNA: TGCAGCGTGAGAGACAGGGGCCATGGCTACACCTTC. Residues: CSVRDRGHGYTF. This sequence joins TRBV29-1 and TRBJ1-2, with 8 bases aligning to TRBD1. J gave up 6 bases and V 6 bases, and 6 bases lay outside the gene matches. The CDR3 has 12 residues. Germline V CDR1 and CDR2: SQVTM, ANQGSEA.

This clonotype was picked up many times. CDR3 sequence reads: CASSSPDRANTEAFF. CDR3 in DNA: TGTGCCAGCAGCTCGCCGGACAGGGCGAACACTGAAGCTTTCTTT. This chain joins TRBV7-2 and TRBJ1-1; 8 positions match TRBD1. The junction had 5 bases not matched to a gene; V was cut back by 4 bases and J by 1 base. This CDR3 region has 15 residues. The germline CDR1 and CDR2 sequences are SGHTA and FQGNSA.

The chain combines TRBV6-1 with TRBJ2-1; 14 bases align to TRBD2. This CDR3 region has 16 residues. Germline V gene sequence: CDR1 MNHNS, CDR2 SASEGT. The ends lost 0 bases at V and 8 bases at J; junction bases unmatched: 3. The CDR3 loop is CASSEAGTSGRYEQFF. The CDR3 DNA reads as TGTGCCAGCAGTGAAGCGGGGACTAGCGGGAGATATGAGCAGTTCTTC.